This is a list of T cell receptor beta chains from one sample in a study of blood T cell repertoires in COVID-19. Assay used: immunoSEQ multiplex PCR; TCRdb lists only in-frame clones, some missing. The data contain 350,000 to 550,000 clones, around 91% of them singletons. Sequenced sample: PBMCs or T cells enriched from blood (not recorded which). These receptors all stem from a man aged 25-45 years who had recovered from COVID-19. Both conserved end residues are part of each CDR3. D genes are given only for firm matches. The listing skips clone size in some rows; elsewhere it reads once, few, many or a size class.

TRBV30	NA	TRBJ2-1	NA	TGTGCCTGGAAAAAAAGAGGGGGAGGGGAGCAGTTCTTC	CAWKKRGGGEQFF
TRBV2	NA	TRBJ2-5	TRBD1	TGTGCCATCAACCGGGACAGAAGCCGAGAGACCCAGTACTTC	CAINRDRSRETQYF
TRBV13	NA	TRBJ2-7	NA	TGTGCCAGCAGCTTAGGGCTAGCGACGAGTGAGCAGTACTTC	CASSLGLATSEQYF
TRBV29-1	NA	TRBJ2-1	TRBD1	TGCAGCGTGATCCCCGCCGAGACAGGGATTCGTGAGCAGTTCTTC	CSVIPAETGIREQFF
TRBV24-1	NA	TRBJ1-5	NA	TGTGCCACCAGTGATTCCTACGGGGTCCATCAGCCCCAGCATTTT	CATSDSYGVHQPQHF
TRBV5-1	NA	TRBJ2-7	TRBD1	TGCGCCAGCAGCATACTGGACAGGGGTGGCGAGCAGTACTTC	CASSILDRGGEQYF
TRBV5-6	NA	TRBJ1-2	TRBD1	TGTGCCAGCGGCCGGGACAGGGACTCTGGCTACACCTTC	CASGRDRDSGYTF
TRBV7-9	NA	TRBJ2-2	NA	TGTGCCACGGATGGGACTTCGAACACCGGGGAGCTGTTTTTT	CATDGTSNTGELFF
TRBV28	once	TRBJ2-7	TRBD2	TGTGCCAGCAGTTTTGGTGTGGGACTAGCGAACTACGAGCAGTACTTC	CASSFGVGLANYEQYF
TRBV4-2	NA	TRBJ2-1	TRBD2	TGTGCCAGCAGCCACGAGCGGGAGTACAATGAGCAGTTCTTC	CASSHEREYNEQFF
TRBV5-1	NA	TRBJ2-5	NA	TGCGCCAGCAGCTTGGGACAGTCGGAGACCCAGTACTTC	CASSLGQSETQYF
TRBV7-9	NA	TRBJ2-3	NA	TGTGCCAGCAGCTCCTATACGCAGTATTTT	CASSSYTQYF
TRBV10-2	NA	TRBJ2-3	NA	TGCGCCAGCAGTGCGACAGATACGCAGTATTTT	CASSATDTQYF
TRBV18	once	TRBJ2-1	TRBD2	TGTGCCAGCTCACCAGGAGAGGGGCTAGCGGGAGGGGTTGAGCAGTTCTTC	CASSPGEGLAGGVEQFF
TRBV5-1	once	TRBJ2-5	TRBD1	TGCGCCAGCAGCATGGGACAGGGGGAGACCCAGTACTTC	CASSMGQGETQYF
TRBV19	NA	TRBJ1-4	TRBD1	TGTGCCAGTAGTCCGACAGGGTCTAATGAAAAACTGTTTTTT	CASSPTGSNEKLFF
TRBV28	NA	TRBJ2-4	TRBD1	TGTGCCAGCAGTGAATTGACAGGGGACGGCCTCGTAGCCAAAAACATTCAGTACTTC	CASSELTGDGLVAKNIQYF
TRBV11-2	NA	TRBJ1-4	TRBD1	TGTGCCAGCAGCTTAGATCGCGGGACAGGGGTGGGTGAAAAACTGTTTTTT	CASSLDRGTGVGEKLFF
TRBV3-1/TRBV3-2	NA	TRBJ2-1	TRBD2	TGTGCCAGCAGCCCTGCATCACTAGCGCTCAATGAGCAGTTCTTC	CASSPASLALNEQFF
TRBV7-8	NA	TRBJ1-6	NA	TGTGCCAGCAGTCCAGCCCAGGACAGCTCCTATAATTCACCCCTCCACTTT	CASSPAQDSSYNSPLHF
TRBV7-9	NA	TRBJ1-3	NA	TGTGCCAGCAGCTATCGACGCGGGGGGAAGTTGGCTGGAAACACCATATATTTT	CASSYRRGGKLAGNTIYF
TRBV28	NA	TRBJ1-2	NA	TGTGCCAGCAGTGAGAGGACAGACTATGGCTACACCTTC	CASSERTDYGYTF
TRBV6-4	NA	TRBJ2-3	TRBD2	TGTGCCAGCAGTCGTTCCGGGACTAGCGGGATTAGCACAGATACGCAGTATTTT	CASSRSGTSGISTDTQYF
TRBV28	few	TRBJ1-2	NA	TGTGCCAGCAGTCCCCGCGGGAGCAGAGGCCTTGGCTACACCTTC	CASSPRGSRGLGYTF
TRBV6-2/TRBV6-3	NA	TRBJ1-5	NA	TGTGCCAGCAGTTACCACCGACTTTATAGCAATCAGCCCCAGCATTTT	CASSYHRLYSNQPQHF
TRBV3-1/TRBV3-2	NA	TRBJ2-7	NA	TGTGCCAGCAGCCAAGGACTATACTCCTACGAGCAGTACTTC	CASSQGLYSYEQYF
TRBV7-7	few	TRBJ2-2	TRBD2	TGTGCCAGCAGCCCCGGGACTAGCGTTGGCGGGGAGCTGTTTTTT	CASSPGTSVGGELFF
TRBV7-2	once	TRBJ2-1	TRBD2	TGTGCCAGCAGCTTAGATCCGGGACTAGGGACCTACAATGAGCAGTTCTTC	CASSLDPGLGTYNEQFF
TRBV2	few	TRBJ1-1	TRBD1	TGTGCCAGCAGCACCGGGACAGGGGGCTCTGAAGCTTTCTTT	CASSTGTGGSEAFF
TRBV27	once	TRBJ2-2	TRBD2	TGTGCCAGCAGTCGACTAGCGGGAGGGCCCGACACCGGGGAGCTGTTTTTT	CASSRLAGGPDTGELFF
TRBV28	NA	TRBJ2-7	TRBD2	TGTGCCAGCAGCCCGGGGGGGAAGGGGAACGAGCAGTACTTC	CASSPGGKGNEQYF
TRBV28	NA	TRBJ1-2	NA	TGTGCCAGCAGACCTACAGGGTATGGCTACACCTTC	CASRPTGYGYTF
TRBV28	NA	TRBJ2-5	NA	TGTGCCAGCAGTTTAGGGCAGGGGGGAAAAGAGACCCAGTACTTC	CASSLGQGGKETQYF
TRBV24-1	NA	TRBJ1-2	TRBD1	TGTGCCACCAGTGACAATCCGGGACAGCCTCATGGCTACACCTTC	CATSDNPGQPHGYTF
TRBV28	NA	TRBJ1-5	TRBD1	TGTGCCAGCTTATCCGACAGGGACGATCAGCCCCAGCATTTT	CASLSDRDDQPQHF
TRBV5-1	NA	TRBJ2-1	TRBD1	TGCGCCAGCAGCTCCGGGACAGGGTCTGGCAATGAGCAGTTCTTC	CASSSGTGSGNEQFF
TRBV7-6	NA	TRBJ2-2	TRBD1	TGTGCCAGCAGCTTACAGGACAGGGTAGGCGGGGAGCTGTTTTTT	CASSLQDRVGGELFF
TRBV28	NA	TRBJ2-1	NA	TGTGCCAGCAGGTTCTTGTTTAGATCAGGTGAGCAGTTCTTC	CASRFLFRSGEQFF
TRBV25-1	NA	TRBJ2-3	NA	TGTGCCAGCAACAAGGCGGGGAGCACAGATACGCAGTATTTT	CASNKAGSTDTQYF
TRBV9	few	TRBJ1-1	NA	TGTGCCAGCAGCGTAGGACAGGCGAGGGGCACTGAAGCTTTCTTT	CASSVGQARGTEAFF
TRBV18	NA	TRBJ1-2	NA	TGTGCCAGCTCACCACCAAGGGGGGGTAGCTATGGCTACACCTTC	CASSPPRGGSYGYTF
TRBV5-1	few	TRBJ2-1	NA	TGCGCCAGCAGTCTGGGGGGACTTAGTGACAATGAGCAGTTCTTC	CASSLGGLSDNEQFF
TRBV25-1	NA	TRBJ1-5	NA	TGTGCCAGCAGTGAAGGGGGGAAGAGGCCCCAGCATTTT	CASSEGGKRPQHF
TRBV5-1	NA	TRBJ2-7	TRBD2	TGCGCCAGCAACCCTCGGGGGACTAGCGCAAACGAGCAGTACTTC	CASNPRGTSANEQYF
TRBV27	NA	TRBJ2-7	TRBD1	TGTGCCAGCAGGGGCGCGGGACAGGGCACCTACGAGCAGTACTTC	CASRGAGQGTYEQYF
TRBV11-2	NA	TRBJ2-7	NA	TGTGCCAGCAGCTTAGAGCCTAGCGCCAGCGGCGAGCAGTACTTC	CASSLEPSASGEQYF
TRBV21-1	NA	TRBJ1-3	NA	TGTGCCAGCAGCAAACCGGGGGTATCGGGAAACACCATATATTTT	CASSKPGVSGNTIYF
TRBV29-1	once	TRBJ2-2	NA	TGCAGCGTGTCGTTGGGCGCCGGGGAGCTGTTTTTT	CSVSLGAGELFF
TRBV4-1	few	TRBJ2-7	TRBD1	TGCGCCAGCAGCCAAACGGGACAGGGGAGCTACGAGCAGTACTTC	CASSQTGQGSYEQYF
TRBV15	NA	TRBJ2-2	NA	TGTGCCACCAGCAGAGATGAGGCATTCGTCGGGGAGCTGTTTTTT	CATSRDEAFVGELFF
TRBV29-1	NA	TRBJ1-1	TRBD1	TGCAGCGTCGCGACAGGGTTGAACACTGAAGCTTTCTTT	CSVATGLNTEAFF
TRBV11-2	once	TRBJ2-2	TRBD2	TGTGCCAGCAGCTCCGGCCATAGCGGGAGCACCGGGGAGCTGTTTTTT	CASSSGHSGSTGELFF
TRBV3-1/TRBV3-2	NA	TRBJ2-7	NA	TGTGCCAGCAGCCAAGAGGCGACAGCCCCATACGAGCAGTACTTC	CASSQEATAPYEQYF
TRBV21-1	NA	TRBJ1-1	NA	TGTGCCAGCAGCGCCACAGATGTAATCTCTGAAGCTTTCTTT	CASSATDVISEAFF
TRBV7-2	NA	TRBJ1-2	NA	TGTGCCAGCAGCTTTGCTCAGGGGAGTGGCTACACCTTC	CASSFAQGSGYTF
TRBV28	NA	TRBJ2-7	NA	TGTGCCAGCAGCCTCGGGCGGGGCCCAACCTACGAGCAGTACTTC	CASSLGRGPTYEQYF
TRBV18	NA	TRBJ2-6	NA	TGTGCCAGCTCACCGAGTGGCTCTGGGGCCAACGTCCTGACTTTC	CASSPSGSGANVLTF